These 16 T cell receptor beta chains share one sample of origin, sequenced in a study of breast tumors, draining lymph nodes, adjacent tissues. TCRdb recomputed calls from the multiplex PCR reads with MiXCR, one row per CDR3 protein. The sample has approximately 150,000 distinct CDR3 sequences, 30% to 35% seen once. Axillary draining lymph nodes of breast cancer patients supplied the node samples. Sequenced material: axillary lymph node tissue. The receptors originated from a female donor with breast cancer. Some clones in this sample may be carry-over from other donors' samples.

This clonotype was observed at least ten times. The chain joins TRBV2 to TRBJ2-3; 9 positions agree with TRBD2. The V and J ends lost 5 bases and 2 bases, in that order; junction bases with no gene match: 8. CDR3 length: 16 residues. The germline V gene has CDR1 SNHLY and CDR2 FYNNEI. The CDR3 coding sequence is TGTGCCAGCAGTCCGGGGATAGCGGGGGACACAGATACGCAGTATTTT. It encodes CASSPGIAGDTDTQYF. Variable domain in full (rest from reference TRBV2 and TRBJ2-3): EPEVTQTPSHQVTQMGQEVILRCVPISNHLYFYWYRQILGQKVEFLVSFYNNEISEKSEIFDDQFSVERPDGSNFTLKIRSTKLEDSAMYFCASSPGIAGDTDTQYFGPGTRLTVL.

As regards this clonotype: It may be a read error: a sequence one base away is much more abundant. The genes are TRBV6-6 and TRBJ1-3; D unresolved. The CDR3 loop spans 15 amino acids. V was clipped by 6 bases and J by 2 bases, with 14 bases between them. Germline-derived CDR1 and CDR2 are MNHNY and SVGAGI (reference sequence). CDR3 sequence (DNA): TGTGCCAGCAGGGGAGGACGGGGTACTGGAAACACCATATATTTT. This codes for CASRGGRGTGNTIYF.

As for this clonotype: Being one base from a much bigger clone, this may be a read error. V usage is TRBV7-2 and J usage is TRBJ1-2; D is perhaps TRBD1 (5 bases). Germline lookup yields CDR1 SGHTA and CDR2 FQGNSA. This CDR3 is 13 amino acids long. Trimming took 5 bases from V and 2 from J, leaving 9 bases between them. The CDR3 region is CASSGTSNYGYTF. The CDR3 DNA sequence: TGTGCCAGCAGCGGGACGTCCAACTATGGCTACACCTTC.

Turning to this clonotype: A much larger clone differs from this one at a single base, so this may be a read error. In this CDR3 the conserved last residue, phenylalanine or tryptophan, is missing, so a read error is likely. The J gene is TRBJ1-1, the V gene TRBV9; 9 nucleotides line up with TRBD1. This CDR3 comprises 14 residues. The trim removed 1 base at V and 3 bases at J, leaving 1 base unmatched. Looked up from germline, CDR1 is SGDLS and CDR2 is YYNGEE. The CDR3 nucleotides are TGTGCCAGCAGCGTAAGACAGGGGGACACTGAAGCTTTCATT. Its protein product is CASSVRQGDTEAFI.

The CDR3 region is CASSTGQMGNTIYF. CDR3 nucleotide sequence: TGTGCCAGCAGCACGGGACAAATGGGAAACACCATATATTTT. The chain joins TRBV5-5 to TRBJ1-3, with TRBD1 as a possible D gene (6 bases). Germline values: CDR1 SGHKS, CDR2 YYEKEE (reference sequence). The CDR3 totals 14 residues. The germline V and J ends were trimmed by 4 bases and 4 bases, with 12 bases remaining between them.

This clonotype was counted many times. This rearrangement joins TRBV7-8 to TRBJ2-1, with D perhaps assigned TRBD1 or TRBD2 (5 bases each). Germline V gives CDR1 SGHVS, CDR2 FQNEAQ. V shed 5 bases and J shed 7 bases, with 18 bases lying between them. The CDR3 runs 15 residues. Written as DNA, the CDR3 is TGTGCCAGCAGCCCCCGGGTAGGTGGGGGAAATGAGCAGTTCTTC. Translated: CASSPRVGGGNEQFF.

In this sample, this clonotype turned up many times. V is TRBV7-9 and J is TRBJ1-5; D unresolved. Trimming cost V 5 bases and J 4 bases, with 9 bases left between them. The CDR3 totals 13 residues. CDR1 and CDR2 (germline): SEHNR, FQNEAQ (reference sequence). The CDR3 DNA follows: TGTGCCAGCAGCAAGGGAGAGAATCAGCCCCAGCATTTT. It translates to CASSKGENQPQHF.

The V gene is TRBV7-8, the J gene TRBJ2-3; D is undetermined. CDR3 length: 18 residues. Germline loops: CDR1 SGHVS, CDR2 FQNEAQ. Trimming removed 4 bases from V and 6 bases from J, with 26 bases in between. CDR3 loop: CASSSIRSYARGPDTQYF. In nucleotides, the CDR3 is TGTGCCAGCAGCTCCATCCGGTCGTATGCGCGCGGTCCCGATACGCAGTATTTT. Complete variable domain (other parts from reference TRBV7-8 and TRBJ2-3): GAGVSQSPRYKVAKRGQDVALRCDPISGHVSLFWYQQALGQGPEFLTYFQNEAQLDKSGLPSDRFFAERPEGSVSTLKIQRTQQEDSAVYLCASSSIRSYARGPDTQYFGPGTRLTVL.

This clonotype was observed at least ten times. This chain links TRBV28 with TRBJ2-7, with 7 bases aligning to TRBD2. Germline loops: CDR1 MDHEN, CDR2 SYDVKM. J lost 3 bases, V lost 6 bases, and 2 bases had no gene match. The CDR3 length is 12 residues. The DNA of the CDR3 is TGTGCCAGCAGCGGGGGGTACTACGAGCAGTACTTC. Protein product: CASSGGYYEQYF.

V and J are TRBV5-6 and TRBJ1-1; D possibly corresponds to TRBD1 (5 bases). V lost 4 bases and J lost 5, with 12 bases in between. CDR1 and CDR2 from the germline V gene are SGHDT and YYEEEE. This CDR3 has 13 residues. The CDR3 spells CASSMGGVTEAFF. CDR3 in DNA: TGTGCCAGCAGCATGGGGGGTGTTACTGAAGCTTTCTTT.

This chain uses TRBV6-6 with TRBJ2-7, with D unclear. Germline V gene lookup returns CDR1 MNHNY and CDR2 SVGAGI (reference sequence). The CDR3 contains 12 residues. Trimming left V 5 bases short and J 6 bases short, with 11 bases between. The DNA of the CDR3 is TGTGCCAGCAGTACCCTGGGCGTCGAGCAGTACTTC. This translates into CASSTLGVEQYF.

This clonotype was seen only a few times. The chain combines TRBV7-2 with TRBJ1-1; D not resolved. In germline, CDR1 is SGHTA, CDR2 FQGNSA. The CDR3 covers 13 residues. V was pared by 4 bases and J by 1 base, with 7 bases between. CDR3 coding DNA: TGTGCCAGCAGCTACGGCCCGAACACTGAAGCTTTCTTT. Translating it yields CASSYGPNTEAFF.

This clonotype occurred many times. This sequence joins TRBV4-1 and TRBJ2-1; D perhaps matches TRBD1 (6 bases). Germline V lookup: CDR1 MGHRA, CDR2 YSYEKL. The CDR3 runs to 18 residues. The V and J ends lost 3 bases and 4 bases respectively, with 22 bases between them. The CDR3 DNA follows: TGCGCCAGCAGCCATGGCCGTAGTAGGGGGTTAGATTACAATGAGCAGTTCTTC. Its translation: CASSHGRSRGLDYNEQFF.

Worth noting for this clonotype: Just one base apart from a much larger clone, this may be a read error. The chain joins TRBV9 to TRBJ2-1; 8 nucleotides match TRBD2. The CDR3 sequence is 13 residues long. Germline V gene sequence: CDR1 SGDLS, CDR2 YYNGEE. The trim removed 6 bases at V and 9 bases at J, leaving 8 bases unmatched. The CDR3: CASNVGGGTEQFF. CDR3 DNA: TGTGCCAGCAACGTCGGGGGGGGAACTGAGCAGTTCTTC. Complete variable domain (other parts from reference TRBV9 and TRBJ2-1): DSGVTQTPKHLITATGQRVTLRCSPRSGDLSVYWYQQSLDQGLQFLIQYYNGEERAKGNILERFSAQQFPDLHSELNLSSLELGDSALYFCASNVGGGTEQFFGPGTRLTVL.

The rearrangement uses TRBV20-1 and TRBJ2-1, with 13 bases fitting TRBD2. The V and J ends lost 6 bases and 14 bases, in that order; junction bases with no gene match: 13. Looked up from germline, CDR1 is DFQATT and CDR2 is SNEGSKA (reference sequence). This CDR3 contains 14 residues. The DNA for the CDR3 is TGCAGTGCCCCGCAGGCCGGGACTAGCGGGGTTAAGTTCTTC. It translates to CSAPQAGTSGVKFF.

This clonotype is medium-sized. This chain links TRBV5-1 with TRBJ1-6; 7 bases are shared with TRBD1. Germline CDR1 and CDR2: SGHRS and YFSETQ. The V gene end was trimmed by 4 bases and the J gene end by 7 bases; junction bases not matched to a gene: 14. The CDR3 has 17 amino acids. This CDR3 is CASSPGHRDRKNSPLHF. The CDR3 region has the DNA TGCGCCAGCAGCCCTGGACACCGGGACAGAAAGAATTCACCCCTCCACTTT.